This T cell receptor (beta chain) was retrieved from a study of beta chain features in type 1 diabetes. Overall study findings and caveats: Patients showed naive, central memory and Treg TCRB repertoires that appeared more similar than those of healthy donors.

Expressed TCRB transcripts got sequenced, as all isolated RNA was reverse transcribed. Some clones are missing from TCRdb's copy, which holds only in-frame ones; the method was immunoSEQ multiplex PCR. This table holds some 300,000 clones, approximately 8.1% found once. The CDR3 totals 17 residues. CDR1 SGHTA and CDR2 FQGNSA come from the germline V gene. The trim removed 5 bases at V and 7 bases at J, leaving 11 bases unmatched. This clone was observed a few times. Its antigen is undetermined. Sequencing was performed on central memory CD4+ T cells from blood. J is TRBJ2-3 and V is TRBV7-2; TRBD2 agrees at 14 bases. The sequence derives from a woman aged 18-29 years in good health. Here the CDR3 reads CASSPRTSGGPAHTQYF. CDR3 nucleotide sequence: TGTGCCAGCAGCCCTCGGACTAGCGGGGGGCCAGCTCATACGCAGTATTTT.